This T cell receptor (beta chain) emerged from a study of blood T cells in healthy people across ages. The CDR3 is made up of 18 amino acids. Looked up from germline, CDR1 is SGHTA and CDR2 is FQGTGA. V shed 1 base, J shed 2 bases, and the junction held 3 bases outside the gene matches. Study results and limitations: Comparison with aged donors showed that long-lived donors had more naive CD4+ cells and higher diversity.

The table lists this clonotype with a count of one. Its antigen remains unidentified. Next came a second PCR, run for 7 to 11 cycles, which used a sample-barcoded 5' primer along with a J-beta primer mix. TCRdb re-derived calls from the 5' RACE reads in MiXCR, one entry per CDR3 protein. The table records about 1.5 million distinct CDR3 sequences, roughly 43% of them present only once. This sequence was found in a woman aged 18-29 years in good health. The chain carries TRBV7-3 and TRBJ2-3; TRBD2 matches at 16 bases. The material sequenced was blood. CDR3 nucleotide sequence: TGTGCCAGCAGCTTAATGGGACTAGCGGGAGGGATCACAGATACGCAGTATTTT. It is translated as CASSLMGLAGGITDTQYF. The full variable domain, its missing parts supplied by reference TRBV7-3 and TRBJ2-3, is GAGVSQTPSNKVTEKGKYVELRCDPISGHTALYWYRQSLGQGPEFLIYFQGTGAADDSGLPNDRFFAVRPEGSVSTLKIQRTERGDSAVYLCASSLMGLAGGITDTQYFGPGTRLTVL.